This entry lists 19 T cell receptor beta chains sequenced from one sample in a study of blood T cell repertoires in COVID-19. Measured with immunoSEQ multiplex PCR; TCRdb has only the in-frame clones, and not every one. The sample holds fewer than 200,000 clones, 87% seen once. The specimen was peripheral blood. The receptor source for this set is a man aged 55-75 years with active or convalescent COVID-19.

The genes are TRBV7-2 and TRBJ2-7; 10 bases map to TRBD2. This CDR3 contains 15 residues. CDR1 and CDR2 from the germline V gene are SGHTA and FQGNSA. J was trimmed by 3 bases and V by 1 base; bases with no gene match: 3. The CDR3 is CASSLVSGGGYEQYF. The CDR3 nucleotides read TGTGCCAGCAGCTTAGTAAGCGGGGGGGGCTACGAGCAGTACTTC.

This chain uses TRBV6-6 with TRBJ1-2; D perhaps matches TRBD1 (6 bases). The CDR3 is 13 residues long. Trimming took off 7 bases at V and 4 bases at J, with 13 bases between the two ends. CDR1 MNHNY and CDR2 SVGAGI come from the germline V gene (reference sequence). The CDR3 reads CASTRQGGYGYTF. CDR3 nucleotides: TGTGCCAGCACTCGACAAGGGGGCTATGGCTACACCTTC.

The chain links TRBV5-1 to TRBJ2-4, with 9 bases aligning to TRBD2. The germline V gene has CDR1 SGHRS and CDR2 YFSETQ. The CDR3 is made up of 15 amino acids. V trimming: 2 bases; J trimming: 4 bases; junction bases outside the gene matches: 4. CDR3 protein: CASSLIAGDKNIQYF. CDR3 bases: TGCGCCAGCAGCTTAATAGCGGGGGATAAAAACATTCAGTACTTC.

In the case of this clone: This specimen includes other DNA sequences encoding the same CDR3. This chain uses TRBV3-1 (or the pseudogene TRBV3-2) with TRBJ1-6; no clear D gene. Looked up from germline, CDR1 is LGHDT and CDR2 is YNNKEL (reference sequence). The CDR3 is made up of 13 amino acids. Between the trimmed V and J ends, which lost 3 bases and 8 bases, there was a span of 8 bases. For the CDR3, the DNA is TGTGCCAGCAGCCAGGGCTTGGATTCACCCCTCCACTTT. Its translation: CASSQGLDSPLHF.

The V call is TRBV5-1, the J call TRBJ1-3; TRBD1 might be the D (6 bases). Germline V lookup: CDR1 SGHRS, CDR2 YFSETQ. CDR3 size: 15 residues. Trimming left V 3 bases short and J 8 bases short, with 18 bases between. The CDR3 spells CASSSQGSREHTIYF. The CDR3 DNA reads as TGCGCCAGCAGCTCTCAGGGGAGTCGGGAACACACCATATATTTT.

The chain employs TRBV5-6 and TRBJ2-6; 7 bases align to TRBD1. The germline CDR1 and CDR2 sequences are SGHDT and YYEEEE. Germline trimming cut 4 bases from V and 4 bases from J; bases unmatched to any gene: 5. This CDR3 contains 15 residues. The CDR3 coding sequence is TGTGCCAGCAGCCGACAGGGCTCAGGGGCCAACGTCCTGACTTTC. This encodes CASSRQGSGANVLTF.

As concerns this clone: Other DNA variants within this sample encode the same CDR3. The rearrangement uses TRBV4-2 and TRBJ2-7; 7 bases line up with TRBD1. Unmatched junction bases numbered 4, after V lost 1 base and J lost 4 bases. The CDR3 length is 14 residues. CDR1 LGHNA and CDR2 YNFKEQ come from the germline V gene. The CDR3 nucleotides are TGTGCCAGCAGCCAAGGGCAGGGGGATTACGAGCAGTACTTC. Its translation is CASSQGQGDYEQYF.

The rearrangement joins TRBV19 to TRBJ2-2; D gene unclear. V lost 5 bases and J 0 bases, leaving 16 bases between the germline ends. The CDR3 contains 17 residues. Germline assignment: CDR1 LNHDA and CDR2 SQIVND (reference sequence). This CDR3 is CASSLGIQRANTGELFF. The CDR3 nucleotides read TGTGCCAGTAGTCTAGGGATACAGAGAGCGAACACCGGGGAGCTGTTTTTT.

This clone has only one observation. A much larger clone sits a single nucleotide away, making a read error possible. V usage is TRBV7-3 and J usage is TRBJ2-2, with 9 nucleotides matching TRBD2. In germline, CDR1 is SGHTA, CDR2 FQGTGA. This CDR3 region has 15 residues. V lost 5 bases to trimming and J lost 4 bases; unmatched junction nucleotides: 5. The DNA for the CDR3 is TGTGCCAGCAGCCAACAAGCGGGGGGCACCGGGGAGCTGTTTTTT. It yields the protein CASSQQAGGTGELFF.

This chain joins TRBV15 and TRBJ2-7; 7 bases are a match to TRBD1. J gave up 2 bases and V 5 bases, and 6 bases lay outside the gene matches. The CDR3 runs 14 residues. CDR1 is LNHNV and CDR2 is YYDKDF in the germline V gene (reference sequence). The CDR3 loop is CATSSRGGTYEQYF. The DNA for the CDR3 is TGTGCCACCAGCTCCAGAGGGGGCACCTACGAGCAGTACTTC.

The chain couples TRBV3-1 (or the pseudogene TRBV3-2) to TRBJ1-2; unclear D gene. The CDR3 consists of 14 residues. The germline V and J ends were trimmed by 1 base and 6 bases, with 12 bases remaining between them. Per the germline V gene, CDR1 is LGHDT and CDR2 is YNNKEL (reference sequence). The DNA for the CDR3 is TGTGCCAGCAGCCAAGCGGGAAGAAACGATGGCTACACCTTC. Translated, it gives CASSQAGRNDGYTF.

This clone was detected once. V gene TRBV7-9 combines with J gene TRBJ1-2; 9 bases agree with TRBD1. V shed 5 bases, J shed 0 bases, and the junction held 1 base outside the gene matches. The CDR3 has 14 amino acids. The germline V gene encodes CDR1 SEHNR and CDR2 FQNEAQ (reference sequence). The CDR3 DNA reads TGTGCCAGCAGCGGGACAGGGACTAACTATGGCTACACCTTC. This translates into CASSGTGTNYGYTF.

This clone was found once. The chain recombines TRBV5-1 with TRBJ2-5; 8 bases match TRBD2. Per germline, CDR1 SGHRS and CDR2 YFSETQ. This CDR3 region has 16 residues. V trimming: 2 bases; J trimming: 6 bases; junction bases outside the gene matches: 12. The CDR3 here is CASSLGVAGGLKTQYF. The CDR3 nucleotides are TGCGCCAGCAGCTTAGGCGTGGCGGGGGGCCTGAAGACCCAGTACTTC. Complete variable domain (other parts from reference TRBV5-1 and TRBJ2-5): KAGVTQTPRYLIKTRGQQVTLSCSPISGHRSVSWYQQTPGQGLQFLFEYFSETQRNKGNFPGRFSGRQFSNSRSEMNVSTLELGDSALYLCASSLGVAGGLKTQYFGPGTRLLVL.

V usage is TRBV5-1 and J usage is TRBJ1-5; D gene unclear. The CDR3 covers 14 residues. V lost 3 bases to trimming and J lost 4 bases, with 11 bases between them. Looked up from germline, CDR1 is SGHRS and CDR2 is YFSETQ. The CDR3 coding sequence is TGCGCCAGCAGCTCTCGCGGCCCTAATCAGCCCCAGCATTTT. Its protein is CASSSRGPNQPQHF.

The genes are TRBV3-1 (or the pseudogene TRBV3-2) and TRBJ1-1, with D possibly TRBD1 on 6 matching bases. Germline CDR1 LGHDT, CDR2 YNNKEL (reference sequence). Between the trimmed V and J ends, which lost 2 bases and 4 bases, there was a span of 14 bases. The CDR3 sequence is 15 residues long. This CDR3 reads CASSQLITGSTEAFF. In DNA form, the CDR3 reads TGTGCCAGCAGCCAACTAATTACAGGGTCCACTGAAGCTTTCTTT.

The J gene is TRBJ1-1, the V gene TRBV6-5; D is possibly TRBD1 (6 bases). The germline V gene encodes CDR1 MNHEY and CDR2 SVGAGI. V lost 0 bases to trimming and J lost 11 bases, with 22 bases between them. The CDR3 is 16 residues long. CDR3: CASSYSTGEGRLLAFF. Written as DNA, the CDR3 is TGTGCCAGCAGTTACTCGACAGGAGAGGGAAGACTGTTGGCTTTCTTT.

This chain joins TRBV2 and TRBJ1-2; maybe TRBD1 (5 bases). The CDR3 has 13 residues. V shed 5 bases and J shed 1 base, with 8 bases lying between them. Germline V gene sequence: CDR1 SNHLY, CDR2 FYNNEI. In DNA form, the CDR3 reads TGTGCCAGCAGTAATCAGGGTAACTATGGCTACACCTTC. Encoded protein: CASSNQGNYGYTF. Full variable domain (remainder filled in from reference TRBV2 and TRBJ1-2): EPEVTQTPSHQVTQMGQEVILRCVPISNHLYFYWYRQILGQKVEFLVSFYNNEISEKSEIFDDQFSVERPDGSNFTLKIRSTKLEDSAMYFCASSNQGNYGYTFGSGTRLTVV.

Here the CDR3 reads CASPSGTADRNEKLFF. In DNA, the CDR3 is TGTGCCAGCCCATCCGGGACCGCAGACAGGAATGAAAAACTGTTTTTT. The chain links TRBV25-1 to TRBJ1-4; D perhaps matches TRBD1 (6 bases). V was cut by 8 bases and J by 5 bases, with 21 bases left in between. The germline V gene has CDR1 MGHDK and CDR2 SYGVNS. The CDR3 runs 16 residues.

The V and J genes are TRBV14 and TRBJ2-7, with TRBD2 matching over 8 bases. The CDR3 length is 14 residues. V lost 4 bases and J lost 6; bases outside the gene matches: 8. Germline CDR1 is SGHDN and CDR2 is FVKESK. This CDR3 is CASSPGGVLGEQYF. In DNA, the CDR3 is TGTGCCAGCAGCCCGGGAGGGGTCCTAGGCGAGCAGTACTTC.